Listed below are T cell receptor beta chains from one sample, sequenced in a study of CXCR3-negative and CXCR3-positive naive CD8 T cells. TCRdb reprocessed the 5' RACE reads and stores each CDR3 protein as one record, lacking DNA. The sample table includes 40,000 to 45,000 distinct CDR3 sequences. The sample comprised memory CD8+ T cells from blood. The receptor set was obtained from a human donor in good health. Some clones in this sample may be carry-over from other donors' samples. CDR3s include the opening cysteine and the closing phenylalanine or tryptophan. Expanded clones are given a class, and other clones once, few, many or no size at all.

CDR3,J,V,size
CSVELAGYQETQYF,TRBJ2-5,TRBV29-1,NA
CASSSLLLAGGRNEQFF,TRBJ2-1,TRBV12-3/TRBV12-4,NA
CASSLLDRDGDTQYF,TRBJ2-3,TRBV7-3,NA
CATQHTSSGRASGELFF,TRBJ2-2,TRBV12-3/TRBV12-4,NA
CATHPGANVLTF,TRBJ2-6,TRBV2,NA
CASSWDGTSSYNEQFF,TRBJ2-1,TRBV7-3,NA
CASSQEVRDRYSGNTIYF,TRBJ1-3,TRBV4-3,NA
CASSAPGHPNTEAFF,TRBJ1-1,TRBV9,NA
CATAAETGEQFF,TRBJ2-1,TRBV15,NA
CASQSGGSSYNEQFF,TRBJ2-1,TRBV9,NA
CASTLTGFGSYEQYF,TRBJ2-7,TRBV12-3/TRBV12-4,NA
CASSKGGLPGYEQFF,TRBJ2-1,TRBV21-1,NA
CASSLEGVRSDTQYF,TRBJ2-3,TRBV7-6,NA
CAIREGDLVNTEAFF,TRBJ1-1,TRBV10-3,NA
CASSHWREGRGKQFF,TRBJ2-1,TRBV14,NA
CASIDTRISYEQYF,TRBJ2-7,TRBV28,NA
CASSQLGNTIYF,TRBJ1-3,TRBV14,NA
CASSLSWTEQYF,TRBJ2-7,TRBV28,NA
CASSGMSGNTIYF,TRBJ1-3,TRBV7-9,NA
CASSMSAEQFF,TRBJ2-1,TRBV19,NA
CAISREPQGVLAEAFF,TRBJ1-1,TRBV10-3,NA
CAWSVDTEAFF,TRBJ1-1,TRBV30,NA
CSARTRLRVGYTF,TRBJ1-2,TRBV20-1,NA
CASTQWDSPERLNTEAFF,TRBJ1-1,TRBV3-1,NA
CASSPGGILGQYF,TRBJ2-7,TRBV7-6,medium-sized
CASSYSLGPYEQYF,TRBJ2-7,TRBV6-2/TRBV6-3,NA
CSARGGASQETQYF,TRBJ2-5,TRBV20-1,NA